This T cell receptor (beta chain) was retrieved from a study of identical twins. Findings and limits, study-wide: One should note that invariant MAIT and iNKT cells could partly confound zero-insertion analyses.

TCRdb re-derived calls from the 5' RACE reads in MiXCR, one entry per CDR3 protein. The data show 500,000 to 700,000 distinct CDR3 sequences, with under 8.5% seen just once and 1.6% held by the top ten. This clonotype was recorded at least ten times. The antigen remains unidentified. The V end was cut by 5 bases, the J end by 6 bases, with 17 bases between. The germline CDR1 and CDR2 sequences are LGHDT and YNNKEL (reference sequence). This CDR3 has 15 amino acids. The sample also formed part of further work on yellow fever vaccine responses in identical twins.

The clonotype was recovered from a woman aged 18-29 years in good health. The sequencing input was PBMCs. V and J are TRBV3-1 and TRBJ1-5; D is perhaps TRBD1 (5 bases). The CDR3 here is CASSNYRDVPQPQHF. In nucleotides, the CDR3 is TGTGCCAGCAGCAACTACCGGGACGTCCCTCAGCCCCAGCATTTT. Together with reference TRBV3-1 and TRBJ1-5, the CDR3 gives the full variable domain: DTAVSQTPKYLVTQMGNDKSIKCEQNLGHDTMYWYKQDSKKFLKIMFSYNNKELIINETVPNRFSPKSPDKAHLNLHINSLELGDSAVYFCASSNYRDVPQPQHFGDGTRLSIL.